This T cell receptor beta chain was observed in a study of blood T cells in healthy people across ages. Regarding the study as a whole: In long-lived donors, naive CD4+ cell counts and diversity exceeded those of aged donors.

This clonotype was seen a few times. Antigen specificity is unknown. A J-beta primer mix and a sample-barcoded 5' primer were used in a second PCR of about 7 to 12 cycles. MiXCR, applied by TCRdb to the 5' RACE reads, yields one record per CDR3 protein. Among 800,000 or so distinct CDR3 sequences listed, 20% to 25% were seen once. The germline CDR1 and CDR2 sequences are MDHEN and SYDVKM. The CDR3 totals 14 residues. The sample was also reused in another study, on T cells of mothers and their children. That source reports: Amplification in the second PCR used the M1S primer, which added sample barcodes and 2-4 random nucleotides.

This sequence was found in a boy aged 5-17 years in good health. J is TRBJ2-5 and V is TRBV28; D is undetermined. The DNA end is a closer match to TRBJ2-7, so the J assignment may be wrong. Source material: blood. CDR3 DNA sequence: TGTGCCAGCAGTTTAGGGGTCCAACTCTACGAGCAGTACTTC. Its translation: CASSLGVQLYEQYF.